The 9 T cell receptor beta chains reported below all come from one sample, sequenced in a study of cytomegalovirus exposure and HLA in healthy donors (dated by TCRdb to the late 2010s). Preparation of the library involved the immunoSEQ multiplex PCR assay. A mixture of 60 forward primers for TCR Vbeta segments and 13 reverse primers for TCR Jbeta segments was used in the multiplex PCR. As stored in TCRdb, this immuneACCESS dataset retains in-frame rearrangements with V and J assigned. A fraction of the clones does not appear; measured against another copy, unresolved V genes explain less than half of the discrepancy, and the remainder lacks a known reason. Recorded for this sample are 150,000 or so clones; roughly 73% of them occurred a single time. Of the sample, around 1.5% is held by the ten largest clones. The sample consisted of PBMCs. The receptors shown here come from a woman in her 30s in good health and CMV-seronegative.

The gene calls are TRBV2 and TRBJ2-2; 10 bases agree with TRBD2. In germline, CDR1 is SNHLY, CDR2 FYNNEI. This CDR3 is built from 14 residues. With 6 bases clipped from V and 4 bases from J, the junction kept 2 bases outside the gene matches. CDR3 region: CASRSGGATGELFF. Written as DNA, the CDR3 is TGTGCCAGCAGAAGCGGGGGGGCCACCGGGGAGCTGTTTTTT. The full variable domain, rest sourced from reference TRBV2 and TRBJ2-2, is EPEVTQTPSHQVTQMGQEVILRCVPISNHLYFYWYRQILGQKVEFLVSFYNNEISEKSEIFDDQFSVERPDGSNFTLKIRSTKLEDSAMYFCASRSGGATGELFFGEGSRLTVL.

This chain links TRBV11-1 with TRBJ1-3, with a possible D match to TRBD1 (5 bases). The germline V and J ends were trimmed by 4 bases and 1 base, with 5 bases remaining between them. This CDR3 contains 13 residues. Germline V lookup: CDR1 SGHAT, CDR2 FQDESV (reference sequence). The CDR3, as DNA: TGTGCCAGCAGCTACAGGTCTGGAAACACCATATATTTT. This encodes CASSYRSGNTIYF.

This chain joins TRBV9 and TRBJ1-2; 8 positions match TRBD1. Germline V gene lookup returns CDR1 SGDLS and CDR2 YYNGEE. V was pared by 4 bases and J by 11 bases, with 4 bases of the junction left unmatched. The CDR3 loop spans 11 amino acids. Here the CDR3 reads CASSTRDRYTF. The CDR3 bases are TGTGCCAGCAGCACCCGGGACAGGTACACCTTC. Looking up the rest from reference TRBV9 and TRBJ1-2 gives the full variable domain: DSGVTQTPKHLITATGQRVTLRCSPRSGDLSVYWYQQSLDQGLQFLIQYYNGEERAKGNILERFSAQQFPDLHSELNLSSLELGDSALYFCASSTRDRYTFGSGTRLTVV.

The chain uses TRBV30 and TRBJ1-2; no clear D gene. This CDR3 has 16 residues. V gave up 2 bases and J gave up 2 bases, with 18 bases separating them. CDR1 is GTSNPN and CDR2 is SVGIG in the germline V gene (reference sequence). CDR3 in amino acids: CAWSKGARDGNYGYTF. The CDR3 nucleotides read TGTGCCTGGAGTAAGGGAGCACGGGATGGCAACTATGGCTACACCTTC.

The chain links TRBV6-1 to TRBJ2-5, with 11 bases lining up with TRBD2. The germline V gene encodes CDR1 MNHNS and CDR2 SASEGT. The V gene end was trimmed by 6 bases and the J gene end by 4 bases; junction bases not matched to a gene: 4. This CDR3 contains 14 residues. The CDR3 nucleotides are TGTGCCAGCAGCCCCGGGACTAGCGGAGAGACCCAGTACTTC. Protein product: CASSPGTSGETQYF.

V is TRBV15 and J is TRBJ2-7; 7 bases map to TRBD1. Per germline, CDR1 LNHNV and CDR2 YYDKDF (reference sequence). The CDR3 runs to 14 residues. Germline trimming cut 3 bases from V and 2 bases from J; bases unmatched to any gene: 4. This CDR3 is CATSRRQGAYEQYF. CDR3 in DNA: TGTGCCACCAGCAGGAGACAGGGTGCCTACGAGCAGTACTTC.

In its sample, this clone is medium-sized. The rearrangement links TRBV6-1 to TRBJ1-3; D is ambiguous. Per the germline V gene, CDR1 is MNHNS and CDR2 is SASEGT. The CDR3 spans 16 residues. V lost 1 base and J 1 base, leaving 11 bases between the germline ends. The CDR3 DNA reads TGTGCCAGCAGTGAAGGCCCGGGTCTGTCTGGAAACACCATATATTTT. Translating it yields CASSEGPGLSGNTIYF.

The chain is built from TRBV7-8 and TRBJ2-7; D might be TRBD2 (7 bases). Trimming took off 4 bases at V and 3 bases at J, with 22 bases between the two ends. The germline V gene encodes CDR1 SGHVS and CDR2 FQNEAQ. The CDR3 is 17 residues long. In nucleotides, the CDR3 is TGTGCCAGCAGCTCCCCGGGGACACCTCGGGGGGACTACGAGCAGTACTTC. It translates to CASSSPGTPRGDYEQYF. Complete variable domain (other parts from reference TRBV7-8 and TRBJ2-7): GAGVSQSPRYKVAKRGQDVALRCDPISGHVSLFWYQQALGQGPEFLTYFQNEAQLDKSGLPSDRFFAERPEGSVSTLKIQRTQQEDSAVYLCASSSPGTPRGDYEQYFGPGTRLTVT.

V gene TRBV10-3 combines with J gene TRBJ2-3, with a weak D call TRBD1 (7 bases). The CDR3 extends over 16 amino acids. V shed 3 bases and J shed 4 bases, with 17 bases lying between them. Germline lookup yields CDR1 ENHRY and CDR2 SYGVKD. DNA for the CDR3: TGTGCCATCAGTGACAGCGACAGGGAGGTCCCAGATACGCAGTATTTT. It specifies CAISDSDREVPDTQYF.